These 23 T cell receptor beta chains originate from one sample sequenced in a study of blood T cells in healthy people across ages. Using a J-beta primer mix together with a sample-barcoded 5' primer, a second PCR was run for about 7 to 12 cycles. A single record per CDR3 protein comes from TCRdb applying MiXCR to the 5' RACE reads. Of roughly 800,000 distinct CDR3 sequences in the sample, 58% were seen once. Source material: blood. The receptors originated from a man younger than 40 in good health.

This clonotype was detected only a few times. The CDR3 DNA sequence: TGCAGTGCTAGGTTTCTAGCGGGCCATTCCGGGCAGTACTTC. This encodes CSARFLAGHSGQYF. V gene TRBV20-1 combines with J gene TRBJ2-4; TRBD2 agrees at 8 bases. The V segment lost 3 bases and the J segment 13 bases; nucleotides outside the gene matches: 14. CDR1 DFQATT and CDR2 SNEGSKA come from the germline V gene (reference sequence). There are 14 residues in the CDR3.

This clonotype was seen a few times. This chain links TRBV10-3 with TRBJ2-7; 9 nucleotides align to TRBD1. This CDR3 is built from 13 residues. The V gene end was trimmed by 11 bases and the J gene end by 3 bases; junction bases not matched to a gene: 8. Germline V gene data show CDR1 as ENHRY and CDR2 as SYGVKD. The chain's CDR3 is CAAGTGNFYEQYF. CDR3 sequence (DNA): TGTGCCGCCGGGACAGGGAATTTCTACGAGCAGTACTTC.

A few counts support this clonotype. The chain has TRBV20-1 and TRBJ2-3, with D unresolved. In germline, CDR1 is DFQATT, CDR2 SNEGSKA (reference sequence). The V end was cut by 6 bases, the J end by 7 bases, with 17 bases between. The CDR3 covers 13 residues. In DNA form, the CDR3 reads TGCAGTGCCCCGACCCAGTCCCAGCATACGCAGTATTTT. Translated: CSAPTQSQHTQYF.

The J gene is TRBJ2-5, the V gene TRBV29-1; maybe TRBD2 (5 bases). V was shortened by 0 bases and J by 5 bases, with 16 bases between the two germline ends. The CDR3 is 15 residues long. Germline CDR1 and CDR2: SQVTM and ANQGSEA. CDR3 in DNA: TGCAGCGTTGAAGATTCGGGGTCGGGATTGGAGACCCAGTACTTC. This gives the protein CSVEDSGSGLETQYF.

This chain links TRBV29-1 with TRBJ2-1, with unresolved D. Per the germline V gene, CDR1 is SQVTM and CDR2 is ANQGSEA. The CDR3 runs 9 residues. Trimming took off 6 bases at V and 10 bases at J, with 7 bases between the two ends. DNA for the CDR3: TGCAGCGTGGGTTGGGAGCAGTTCTTC. Translation: CSVGWEQFF.

This clonotype was seen a handful of times. The DNA of the CDR3 is TGTGCCAGCAGTTTACCTAGCAGATCCTACAATGAGCAGTTCTTC. Translating it yields CASSLPSRSYNEQFF. The chain has TRBV27 and TRBJ2-1, with a weak D call TRBD2 (5 bases). The CDR3 is 15 residues long. Germline-derived CDR1 and CDR2 are MNHEY and SMNVEV (reference sequence). The germline V and J ends were trimmed by 2 bases and 1 base, with 9 bases remaining between them.

The chain combines TRBV19 with TRBJ2-6; unclear D gene. The V end was cut by 6 bases, the J end by 2 bases, with 8 bases between. Germline values: CDR1 LNHDA, CDR2 SQIVND (reference sequence). The CDR3 has 14 amino acids. The CDR3 is CASSQRAGANVLTF. The CDR3 DNA is TGTGCCAGTAGCCAAAGGGCTGGGGCCAACGTCCTGACTTTC. Looking up the rest from reference TRBV19 and TRBJ2-6 gives the full variable domain: DGGITQSPKYLFRKEGQNVTLSCEQNLNHDAMYWYRQDPGQGLRLIYYSQIVNDFQKGDIAEGYSVSREKKESFPLTVTSAQKNPTAFYLCASSQRAGANVLTFGAGSRLTVL.

The chain recombines TRBV6-1 with TRBJ1-2; TRBD1 matches at 9 bases. V trimming: 6 bases; J trimming: 0 bases; junction bases outside the gene matches: 5. Germline assignment: CDR1 MNHNS and CDR2 SASEGT. This CDR3 has 15 residues. The CDR3 nucleotides read TGTGCCAGCAGAGAGGGACAGGGAGCTAACTATGGCTACACCTTC. As protein: CASREGQGANYGYTF.

This clonotype was counted ten times or more. This chain joins TRBV28 and TRBJ2-5; D gene ambiguous. The CDR3 spans 14 residues. Trimming pared 7 bases from V and 1 base from J, leaving 13 bases between. Germline CDR1 and CDR2: MDHEN and SYDVKM. The CDR3 loop is CASTRAAGQETQYF. In DNA form, the CDR3 reads TGTGCCAGCACCCGGGCTGCAGGCCAAGAGACCCAGTACTTC.

The J gene is TRBJ2-1, the V gene TRBV14; D remains unclear. Trimming took 4 bases from V and 8 from J, leaving 15 bases between them. This CDR3 comprises 14 residues. Germline loops: CDR1 SGHDN, CDR2 FVKESK. The CDR3 DNA follows: TGTGCCAGCAGCCCCGATTCGTCATGGGATGAGCAGTTCTTC. This sequence encodes CASSPDSSWDEQFF.

The chain links TRBV7-3 to TRBJ2-7; 7 bases line up with TRBD1. V gave up 7 bases and J gave up 6 bases; unmatched junction bases: 12. The CDR3 is 14 amino acids. Germline CDR1 reads SGHTA; CDR2 reads FQGTGA. CDR3 sequence (DNA): TGTGCCAGCACCGAGACAGGGAAACAAGGCGAGCAGTACTTC. Translating gives CASTETGKQGEQYF.

CDR3 sequence (DNA): TGTGCCAGCAGGCCCCCTAGCGGACAACTCTACAATGAGCAGTTCTTC. Protein sequence: CASRPPSGQLYNEQFF. The chain links TRBV7-2 to TRBJ2-1; 7 positions agree with TRBD2. Unmatched junction bases numbered 11, after V lost 6 bases and J lost 3 bases. This CDR3 comprises 16 residues. Germline assignment: CDR1 SGHTA and CDR2 FQGNSA.

This clonotype was detected only once. V and J are TRBV29-1 and TRBJ2-7, with D possibly TRBD2 on 6 matching bases. The DNA end favors TRBJ2-5, so the J call may be wrong. The length of the CDR3 is 14 residues. Germline lookup yields CDR1 SQVTM and CDR2 ANQGSEA. As DNA, the CDR3 is TGCAGCGTGGGCCGTGCGGGACCAGTCGAGACCCAGTACTTC. This translates into CSVGRAGPVETQYF.

In the case of this clonotype: This may be a read error, as it is one base from a much larger clone. The chain's CDR3 is CSARAGLVREAQYF. DNA for the CDR3: TGCAGTGCTAGGGCTGGACTAGTGAGAGAGGCCCAGTACTTC. The chain joins TRBV20-1 to TRBJ2-5, with 7 bases identical to TRBD2. Germline V lookup: CDR1 DFQATT, CDR2 SNEGSKA (reference sequence). The CDR3 totals 14 residues.

This clonotype was observed a single time. V is TRBV7-3 and J is TRBJ2-7; D may correspond to TRBD1 or TRBD2 (5 bases each). The germline V and J ends were trimmed by 5 bases and 4 bases, with 18 bases remaining between them. CDR1 is SGHTA and CDR2 is FQGTGA in the germline V gene. CDR3 length: 15 residues. The CDR3 protein is CASSATGTAEYEQYF. The CDR3 coding sequence is TGTGCCAGCAGCGCTACCGGGACCGCGGAGTACGAGCAGTACTTC. The full variable domain, rest sourced from reference TRBV7-3 and TRBJ2-7, is GAGVSQTPSNKVTEKGKYVELRCDPISGHTALYWYRQSLGQGPEFLIYFQGTGAADDSGLPNDRFFAVRPEGSVSTLKIQRTERGDSAVYLCASSATGTAEYEQYFGPGTRLTVT.

The rearrangement joins TRBV6-1 to TRBJ2-7; 12 bases match TRBD1. This CDR3 region has 14 residues. V lost 3 bases and J lost 9; bases outside the gene matches: 6. Germline CDR1 and CDR2: MNHNS and SASEGT. Here the CDR3 reads CASSERDRGPPQYF. The DNA for the CDR3 is TGTGCCAGCAGTGAGCGGGACAGGGGGCCCCCGCAGTACTTC.

This rearrangement joins TRBV15 to TRBJ2-5, with D perhaps matching TRBD1 (5 bases). Germline V gene data show CDR1 as LNHNV and CDR2 as YYDKDF (reference sequence). This CDR3 spans 17 amino acids. Trimming removed 0 bases from V and 2 bases from J, with 16 bases in between. The CDR3 sequence is CATSRDEYWGRQETQYF. The DNA for the CDR3 is TGTGCCACCAGCAGAGATGAGTATTGGGGCAGACAAGAGACCCAGTACTTC.

This clonotype was found once. The chain combines TRBV30 with TRBJ2-7, with D unclear. Trimming left V 4 bases short and J 3 bases short, with 13 bases between. This CDR3 spans 13 amino acids. Germline CDR1 GTSNPN, CDR2 SVGIG (reference sequence). The CDR3 protein is CAWTSNPNYEQYF. CDR3 coding DNA: TGTGCCTGGACAAGTAACCCTAACTACGAGCAGTACTTC.

The chain links TRBV29-1 to TRBJ1-1; D is unresolved. Trimming pared 4 bases from V and 0 bases from J, leaving 9 bases between. The CDR3 runs to 13 residues. The germline V gene has CDR1 SQVTM and CDR2 ANQGSEA. CDR3 bases: TGCAGCGTTGTTCTTACACTGAACACTGAAGCTTTCTTT. Its protein is CSVVLTLNTEAFF.

The chain combines TRBV3-1 with TRBJ2-5; no clear D gene. The tail of the sequence fits TRBJ2-7 better, so the J call may be wrong. This CDR3 is built from 14 residues. Germline-derived CDR1 and CDR2 are LGHDT and YNNKEL (reference sequence). The CDR3 coding sequence is TGTGCCAGCACAAAAGGGATTCCCCCCGGCGAGCAGTACTTC. It specifies CASTKGIPPGEQYF.

This chain joins TRBV6-6 and TRBJ2-6; D is unresolved. Germline-derived CDR1 and CDR2 are MNHNY and SVGAGI (reference sequence). The V end was cut by 2 bases, the J end by 1 base, with 9 bases between. The CDR3 has 16 amino acids. The CDR3 DNA follows: TGTGCCAGCAGTTACCCGAACCTTTCTGGGGCCAACGTCCTGACTTTC. This encodes CASSYPNLSGANVLTF.

This chain connects TRBV6-2 or TRBV6-3 to TRBJ2-5, with TRBD2 as a possible D gene (5 bases). The J call may be wrong; the DNA end is better matched by TRBJ2-7. Germline V gene lookup returns CDR1 MNHEY and CDR2 SVGEGT. This CDR3 is built from 15 residues. The CDR3 coding sequence is TGTGCCAGCAGTTACAGCGTCACCGCGGGCTACGAGCAGTACTTC. Protein product: CASSYSVTAGYEQYF.

The chain carries TRBV9 and TRBJ2-5, with 11 bases identical to TRBD2. The J call may be wrong; the DNA end is better matched by TRBJ2-7. The V gene's germline CDR1 is SGDLS and CDR2 YYNGEE. CDR3 length: 15 amino acids. As DNA, the CDR3 is TGTGCCAGCAGCACGGGGACTAGCGGCAAGTACGAGCAGTACTTC. This encodes CASSTGTSGKYEQYF.